The 11 T cell receptor beta chains given below trace back to one sample, sequenced in a study of shared clonotypes between healthy human individuals. Profiling relied on immunoSEQ multiplex PCR, and the TCRdb table lists in-frame clones only, not all of them. The sample lists a few million clones; roughly 93% were seen once. Source material: naive CD4+ T cells from PBMCs. Subset given: CD45RA+ positively selected. All receptors come from a man aged 18 to 35 in good health. Some clones in this sample may be carry-over from other donors' samples.

The chain links TRBV5-4 to TRBJ2-2, with D hard to call. The CDR3 runs 15 residues. Germline V CDR1 and CDR2: SGHNT, YYREEE (reference sequence). Trimming cost V 2 bases and J 0 bases, with 8 bases left between them. The CDR3 DNA reads TGTGCCAGCAGCTTCCTTGGGGCGAACACCGGGGAGCTGTTTTTT. Translated: CASSFLGANTGELFF.

This clone showed up just once. The gene calls are TRBV2 and TRBJ2-2, with 7 bases identical to TRBD1. V was pared by 6 bases and J by 3 bases, with 10 bases of the junction left unmatched. Looked up from germline, CDR1 is SNHLY and CDR2 is FYNNEI. CDR3 length: 16 residues. CDR3 loop: CASSLLEQGYTGELFF. As DNA, the CDR3 is TGTGCCAGCAGCCTACTCGAACAGGGGTACACCGGGGAGCTGTTTTTT.

This chain joins TRBV30 and TRBJ1-1; the match to TRBD1 covers 8 bases. CDR1 and CDR2 (germline): GTSNPN, SVGIG (reference sequence). CDR3 length: 14 amino acids. J gave up 3 bases and V 5 bases, and 8 bases lay outside the gene matches. The CDR3, as DNA: TGTGCCTGGGGAACAGGGGGAGTTGACACTGAAGCTTTCTTT. Its protein is CAWGTGGVDTEAFF.

CDR3 bases: TGCGCCAGCAGCCAAGAGCGGGGACACTCTCGAAGAGAGCAGTACTTC. It encodes CASSQERGHSRREQYF. V usage is TRBV4-1 and J usage is TRBJ2-7, with D perhaps being TRBD1 or TRBD2 (6 bases each). CDR1 and CDR2 from the germline V gene are MGHRA and YSYEKL. CDR3 length: 16 residues. V lost 0 bases, J lost 7 bases, and 19 bases lay in between.

Regarding this clone: This same CDR3 is encoded by further DNA sequences in the sample. This chain uses TRBV30 with TRBJ1-2; D not certain. V lost 2 bases and J 0 bases, leaving 4 bases between the germline ends. The CDR3 extends over 12 amino acids. Germline CDR1 and CDR2: GTSNPN and SVGIG (reference sequence). This CDR3 is CAWSPSNYGYTF. DNA of the CDR3: TGTGCCTGGAGTCCTTCTAACTATGGCTACACCTTC.

The chain uses TRBV28 and TRBJ1-5, with D hard to call. CDR1 is MDHEN, CDR2 SYDVKM, per germline. The CDR3 extends over 15 amino acids. V was cut by 2 bases and J by 0 bases, with 8 bases left in between. Written as DNA, the CDR3 is TGTGCCAGCAGTTTACGTCTGGATAGCAATCAGCCCCAGCATTTT. It is translated as CASSLRLDSNQPQHF.

The CDR3 nucleotides are TGTGCCAGCCGTGCAACTAATGAAAAACTGTTTTTT. Translating gives CASRATNEKLFF. J is TRBJ1-4 and V is TRBV2; D remains ambiguous. Germline V lookup: CDR1 SNHLY, CDR2 FYNNEI. Deletions cut 8 bases from V and 0 bases from J, with 4 bases between. The CDR3 contains 12 residues. Supplemented by reference TRBV2 and TRBJ1-4, the full variable domain reads EPEVTQTPSHQVTQMGQEVILRCVPISNHLYFYWYRQILGQKVEFLVSFYNNEISEKSEIFDDQFSVERPDGSNFTLKIRSTKLEDSAMYFCASRATNEKLFFGSGTQLSVL.

The chain uses TRBV7-2 and TRBJ1-1; TRBD1 matches 8 bases. Germline V CDR1 and CDR2: SGHTA, FQGNSA. The CDR3 covers 15 residues. V gave up 3 bases and J gave up 5 bases; unmatched junction bases: 8. CDR3 in DNA: TGTGCCAGCAGCTTCGTGGCAGGGGGCGAGACTGAAGCTTTCTTT. As protein: CASSFVAGGETEAFF. Combining the CDR3 with reference TRBV7-2 and TRBJ1-1 gives the whole variable domain GAGVSQSPSNKVTEKGKDVELRCDPISGHTALYWYRQSLGQGLEFLIYFQGNSAPDKSGLPSDRFSAERTGGSVSTLTIQRTQQEDSAVYLCASSFVAGGETEAFFGQGTRLTVV.

V and J are TRBV18 and TRBJ1-2; the match to TRBD1 covers 9 bases. Germline trimming cut 5 bases from V and 8 bases from J; bases unmatched to any gene: 9. The V gene's germline CDR1 is KGHSH and CDR2 LQKENI. There are 14 residues in the CDR3. In DNA form, the CDR3 reads TGTGCCAGCTCATCTTGGGACAGGGTGAAAGGCTACACCTTC. Translated: CASSSWDRVKGYTF.

This clone was detected a few times. The rearrangement uses TRBV28 and TRBJ1-2; D is perhaps TRBD1 (5 bases). V shed 4 bases and J shed 3 bases, with 9 bases lying between them. CDR3 size: 13 residues. Germline CDR1 reads MDHEN; CDR2 reads SYDVKM. The chain's CDR3 is CASSSRVYYGYTF. DNA for the CDR3: TGTGCCAGCAGTTCCAGGGTCTACTATGGCTACACCTTC.

This clone was counted a few times. The chain combines TRBV30 with TRBJ1-1; D uncertain. The V end was cut by 8 bases, the J end by 1 base, with 5 bases between. The germline CDR1 and CDR2 sequences are GTSNPN and SVGIG (reference sequence). CDR3 length equals 10 residues. The CDR3 DNA reads TGTGCCGGGTGGAACACTGAAGCTTTCTTT. It codes for CAGWNTEAFF.